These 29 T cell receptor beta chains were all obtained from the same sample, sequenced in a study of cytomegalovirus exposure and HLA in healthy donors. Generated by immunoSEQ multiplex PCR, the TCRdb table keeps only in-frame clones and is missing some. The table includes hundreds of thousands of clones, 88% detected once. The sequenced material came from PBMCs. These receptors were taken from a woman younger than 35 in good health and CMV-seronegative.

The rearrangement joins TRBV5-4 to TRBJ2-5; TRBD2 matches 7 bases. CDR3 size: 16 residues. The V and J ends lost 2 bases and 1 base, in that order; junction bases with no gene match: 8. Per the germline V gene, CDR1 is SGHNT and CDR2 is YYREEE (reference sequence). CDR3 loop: CASSFRRERGQETQYF. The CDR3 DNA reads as TGTGCCAGCAGCTTTCGCCGGGAGCGGGGCCAAGAGACCCAGTACTTC. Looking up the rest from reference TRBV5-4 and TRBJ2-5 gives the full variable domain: ETGVTQSPTHLIKTRGQQVTLRCSSQSGHNTVSWYQQALGQGPQFIFQYYREEENGRGNFPPRFSGLQFPNYSSELNVNALELDDSALYLCASSFRRERGQETQYFGPGTRLLVL.

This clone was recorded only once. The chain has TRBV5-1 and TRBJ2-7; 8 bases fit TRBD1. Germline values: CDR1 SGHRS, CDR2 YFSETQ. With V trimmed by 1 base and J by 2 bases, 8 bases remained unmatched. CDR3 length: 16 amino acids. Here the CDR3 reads CASSLSPDRATYEQYF. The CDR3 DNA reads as TGCGCCAGCAGCTTGTCGCCGGACAGGGCTACCTACGAGCAGTACTTC.

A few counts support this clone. In DNA form, the CDR3 reads TGCGCCAGCAGCTTGGTCAGTCCCAACTATGGCTACACCTTC. Encoded protein: CASSLVSPNYGYTF. The chain links TRBV5-1 to TRBJ1-2; D uncertain. Per the germline V gene, CDR1 is SGHRS and CDR2 is YFSETQ. This CDR3 is 14 amino acids long. Trimming left V 0 bases short and J 2 bases short, with 8 bases between.

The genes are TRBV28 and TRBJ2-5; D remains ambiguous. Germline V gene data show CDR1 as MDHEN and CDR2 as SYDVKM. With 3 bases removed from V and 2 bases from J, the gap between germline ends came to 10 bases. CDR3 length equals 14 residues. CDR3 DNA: TGTGCCAGCAGTTTTTATGGCAGACAAGAGACCCAGTACTTC. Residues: CASSFYGRQETQYF. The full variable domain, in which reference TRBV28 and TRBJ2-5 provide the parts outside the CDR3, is DVKVTQSSRYLVKRTGEKVFLECVQDMDHENMFWYRQDPGLGLRLIYFSYDVKMKEKGDIPEGYSVSREKKERFSLILESASTNQTSMYLCASSFYGRQETQYFGPGTRLLVL.

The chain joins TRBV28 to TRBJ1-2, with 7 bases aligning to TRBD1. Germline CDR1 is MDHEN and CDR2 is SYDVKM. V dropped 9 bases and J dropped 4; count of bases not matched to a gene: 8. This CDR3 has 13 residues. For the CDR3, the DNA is TGTGCCAGTAGAGGACAGGCCTTCTATGGCTACACCTTC. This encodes CASRGQAFYGYTF.

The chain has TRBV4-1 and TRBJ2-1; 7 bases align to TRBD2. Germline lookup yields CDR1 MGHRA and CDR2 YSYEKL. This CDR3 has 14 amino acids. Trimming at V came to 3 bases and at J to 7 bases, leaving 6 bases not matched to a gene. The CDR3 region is CASSHGGSSNEQFF. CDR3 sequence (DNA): TGCGCCAGCAGCCATGGCGGGAGTTCGAATGAGCAGTTCTTC.

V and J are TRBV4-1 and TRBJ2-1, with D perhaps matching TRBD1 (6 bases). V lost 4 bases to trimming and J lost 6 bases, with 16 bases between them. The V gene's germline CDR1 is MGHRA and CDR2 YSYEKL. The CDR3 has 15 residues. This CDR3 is CASSLSPTGINEQFF. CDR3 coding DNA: TGCGCCAGCAGCCTCAGCCCCACAGGGATCAATGAGCAGTTCTTC.

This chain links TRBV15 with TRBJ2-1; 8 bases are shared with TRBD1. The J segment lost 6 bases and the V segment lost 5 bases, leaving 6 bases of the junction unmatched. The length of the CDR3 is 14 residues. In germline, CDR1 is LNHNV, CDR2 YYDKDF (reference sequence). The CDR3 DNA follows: TGTGCCACCAGCCAAGGACAGGGTGTCAATGAGCAGTTCTTC. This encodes CATSQGQGVNEQFF.

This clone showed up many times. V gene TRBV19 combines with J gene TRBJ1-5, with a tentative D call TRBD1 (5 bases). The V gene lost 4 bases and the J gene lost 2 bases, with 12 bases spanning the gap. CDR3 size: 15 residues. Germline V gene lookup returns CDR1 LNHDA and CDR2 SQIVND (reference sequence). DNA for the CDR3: TGTGCCAGTAGTACGGGCAGGGAAGGCAATCAGCCCCAGCATTTT. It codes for CASSTGREGNQPQHF.

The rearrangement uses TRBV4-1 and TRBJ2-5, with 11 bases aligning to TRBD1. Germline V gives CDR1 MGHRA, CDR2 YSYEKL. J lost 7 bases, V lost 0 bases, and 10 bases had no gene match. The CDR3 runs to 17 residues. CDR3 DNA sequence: TGCGCCAGCAGCCAAGATGGGACAGGGGGTGGAACGTTGACCCAGTACTTC. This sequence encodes CASSQDGTGGGTLTQYF.

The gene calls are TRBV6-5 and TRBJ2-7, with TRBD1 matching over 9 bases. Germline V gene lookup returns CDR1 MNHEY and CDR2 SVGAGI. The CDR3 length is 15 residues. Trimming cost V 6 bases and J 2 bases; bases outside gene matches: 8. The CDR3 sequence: CASRSRTGDTYEQYF. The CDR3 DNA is TGTGCCAGCAGATCCAGGACAGGGGACACCTACGAGCAGTACTTC.

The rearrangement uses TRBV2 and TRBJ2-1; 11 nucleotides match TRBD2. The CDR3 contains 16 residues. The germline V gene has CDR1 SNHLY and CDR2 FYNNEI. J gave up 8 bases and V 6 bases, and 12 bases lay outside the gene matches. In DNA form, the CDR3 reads TGTGCCAGCAGCGACGCAACTAGCGGGAGAATTCATGAGCAGTTCTTC. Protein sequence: CASSDATSGRIHEQFF.

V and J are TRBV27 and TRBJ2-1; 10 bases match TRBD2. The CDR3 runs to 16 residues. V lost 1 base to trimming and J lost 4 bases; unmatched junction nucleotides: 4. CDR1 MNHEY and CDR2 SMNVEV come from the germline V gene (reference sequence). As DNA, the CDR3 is TGTGCCAGCAGTTTATGGACTAGCGGATCGTACAATGAGCAGTTCTTC. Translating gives CASSLWTSGSYNEQFF.

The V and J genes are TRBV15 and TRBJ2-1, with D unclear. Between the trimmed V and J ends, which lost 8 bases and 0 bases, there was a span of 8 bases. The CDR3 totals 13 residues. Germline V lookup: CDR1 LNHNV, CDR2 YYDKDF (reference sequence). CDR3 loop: CATALSSYNEQFF. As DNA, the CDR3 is TGTGCCACCGCCCTGAGCTCCTACAATGAGCAGTTCTTC.

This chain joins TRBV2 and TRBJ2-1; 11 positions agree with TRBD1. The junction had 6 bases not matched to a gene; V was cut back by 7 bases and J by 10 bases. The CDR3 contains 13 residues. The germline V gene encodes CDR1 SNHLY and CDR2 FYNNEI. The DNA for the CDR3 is TGTGCCAGCATCCCGGACAGGGGGCAAGAGCAGTTCTTC. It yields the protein CASIPDRGQEQFF.

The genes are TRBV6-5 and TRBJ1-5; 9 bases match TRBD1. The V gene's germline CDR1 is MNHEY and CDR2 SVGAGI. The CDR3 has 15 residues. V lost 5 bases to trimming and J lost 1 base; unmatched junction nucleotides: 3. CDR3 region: CASSTGTGSNQPQHF. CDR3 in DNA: TGTGCCAGCAGTACCGGGACAGGGAGCAATCAGCCCCAGCATTTT.

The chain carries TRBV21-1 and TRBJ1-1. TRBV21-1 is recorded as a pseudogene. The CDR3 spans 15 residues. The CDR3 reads CASSKAGGGDTEAFF. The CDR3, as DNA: TGTGCCAGCAGCAAAGCGGGAGGGGGGGACACTGAAGCTTTCTTT.

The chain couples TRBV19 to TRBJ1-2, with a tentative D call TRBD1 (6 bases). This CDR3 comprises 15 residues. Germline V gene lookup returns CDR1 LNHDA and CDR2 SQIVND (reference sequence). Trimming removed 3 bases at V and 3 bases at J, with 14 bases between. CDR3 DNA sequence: TGTGCCAGTAGTATTCCCCGACAGGCCGACTATGGCTACACCTTC. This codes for CASSIPRQADYGYTF.

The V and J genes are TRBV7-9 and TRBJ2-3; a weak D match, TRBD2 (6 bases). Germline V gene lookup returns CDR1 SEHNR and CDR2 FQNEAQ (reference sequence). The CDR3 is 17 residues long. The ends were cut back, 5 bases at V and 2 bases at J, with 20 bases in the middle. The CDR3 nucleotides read TGTGCCAGCAGCCTGGATTCAGGGCGGGACCTCACAGATACGCAGTATTTT. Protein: CASSLDSGRDLTDTQYF.

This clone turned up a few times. CDR3 coding DNA: TGTGCCAGCAGTCCACAGGGTCCGAGCACTGAAGCTTTCTTT. Protein sequence: CASSPQGPSTEAFF. V gene TRBV27 combines with J gene TRBJ1-1, with D perhaps TRBD1 (6 bases). V lost 5 bases and J lost 4, with 14 bases in between. Germline loops: CDR1 MNHEY, CDR2 SMNVEV (reference sequence). The CDR3 consists of 14 residues.

The CDR3 DNA is TGTGCCAGCAGCCAATCCACGACTAGCGGGCACAATGAGCAGTTCTTC. This translates into CASSQSTTSGHNEQFF. The chain joins TRBV4-2 to TRBJ2-1; TRBD2 agrees at 10 bases. CDR1 is LGHNA, CDR2 YNFKEQ, per germline. CDR3 length: 16 amino acids. With V trimmed by 2 bases and J by 5 bases, 6 bases remained unmatched.

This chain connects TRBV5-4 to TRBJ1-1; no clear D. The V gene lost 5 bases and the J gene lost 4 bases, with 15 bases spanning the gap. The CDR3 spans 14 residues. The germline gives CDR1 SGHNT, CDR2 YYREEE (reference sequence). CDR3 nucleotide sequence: TGTGCCAGCAGGAGAGGTGAGCTTGGCACTGAAGCTTTCTTT. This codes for CASRRGELGTEAFF. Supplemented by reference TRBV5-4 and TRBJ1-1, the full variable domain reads ETGVTQSPTHLIKTRGQQVTLRCSSQSGHNTVSWYQQALGQGPQFIFQYYREEENGRGNFPPRFSGLQFPNYSSELNVNALELDDSALYLCASRRGELGTEAFFGQGTRLTVV.

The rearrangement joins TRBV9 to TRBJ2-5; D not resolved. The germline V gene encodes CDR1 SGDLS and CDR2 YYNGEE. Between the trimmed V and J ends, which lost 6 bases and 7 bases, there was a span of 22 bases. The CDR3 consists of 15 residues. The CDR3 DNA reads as TGTGCCAGCAACCCTCTAGGTTCCCCCCTTGGGACCCAGTACTTC. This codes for CASNPLGSPLGTQYF. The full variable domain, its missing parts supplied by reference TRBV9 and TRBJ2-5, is DSGVTQTPKHLITATGQRVTLRCSPRSGDLSVYWYQQSLDQGLQFLIQYYNGEERAKGNILERFSAQQFPDLHSELNLSSLELGDSALYFCASNPLGSPLGTQYFGPGTRLLVL.

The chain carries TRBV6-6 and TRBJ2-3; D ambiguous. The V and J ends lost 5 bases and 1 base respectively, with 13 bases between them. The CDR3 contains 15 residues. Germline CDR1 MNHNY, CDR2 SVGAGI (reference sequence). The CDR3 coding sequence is TGTGCCAGCAGTATCCGAGTCCAACGCACAGATACGCAGTATTTT. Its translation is CASSIRVQRTDTQYF.

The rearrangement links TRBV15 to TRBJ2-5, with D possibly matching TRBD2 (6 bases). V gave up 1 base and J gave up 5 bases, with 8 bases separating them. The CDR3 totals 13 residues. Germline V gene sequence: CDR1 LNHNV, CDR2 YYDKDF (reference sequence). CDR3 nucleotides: TGTGCCACCAGCAGAGGACGGGGGGAGACCCAGTACTTC. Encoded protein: CATSRGRGETQYF.

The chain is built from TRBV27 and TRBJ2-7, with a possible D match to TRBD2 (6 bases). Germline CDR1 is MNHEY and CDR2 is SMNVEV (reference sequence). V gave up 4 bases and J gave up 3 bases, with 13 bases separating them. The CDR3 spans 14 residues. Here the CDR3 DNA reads TGTGCCAGCAGTTCCTATAGCGGAAACTACGAGCAGTACTTC. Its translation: CASSSYSGNYEQYF.

The chain's CDR3 is CSATGQNTEAFF. The CDR3 nucleotides are TGCAGCGCGACAGGGCAGAACACTGAAGCTTTCTTT. The chain is built from TRBV29-1 and TRBJ1-1; TRBD1 agrees at 7 bases. The V gene's germline CDR1 is SQVTM and CDR2 ANQGSEA. Germline trimming cut 7 bases from V and 1 base from J; bases unmatched to any gene: 3. The CDR3 is 12 residues long.

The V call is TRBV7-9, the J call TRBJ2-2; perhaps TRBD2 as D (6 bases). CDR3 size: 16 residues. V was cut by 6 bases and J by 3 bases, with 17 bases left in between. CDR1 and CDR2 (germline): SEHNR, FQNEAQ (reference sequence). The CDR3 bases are TGTGCCAGCAGGTCCGGGACTTCAAGGGACACCGGGGAGCTGTTTTTT. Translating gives CASRSGTSRDTGELFF.

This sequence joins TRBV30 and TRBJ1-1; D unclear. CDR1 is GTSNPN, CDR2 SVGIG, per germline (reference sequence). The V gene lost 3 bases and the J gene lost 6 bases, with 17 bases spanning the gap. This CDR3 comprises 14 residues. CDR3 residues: CAWREVGLTAEAFF. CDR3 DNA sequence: TGTGCCTGGAGGGAAGTAGGATTGACTGCTGAAGCTTTCTTT.